A selection of T cell receptor beta chains follows, all from one sample in a study of neurological immune-mediated disorders. Using its own MiXCR run on the 5' RACE reads, TCRdb lists one record per CDR3 protein. The profile shows 72,000 or so distinct CDR3 sequences, more than 15% of them singletons. The sequencing input was PBMCs. The receptors originated from a middle-aged woman in good health. The CDR3 runs from the conserved cysteine through the conserved F or W. A D gene is named only where the DNA matches it firmly. Clone size is given for some rows only: seen once, a few or many times, or a class if the clone is expanded.

>many|.|TRBV20-1|TRBJ1-2
CSARADKPANYGYTF
TGCAGTGCTAGAGCAGACAAACCAGCTAACTATGGCTACACCTTC
>medium-sized|.|TRBV2|TRBJ2-5
CASSEEYQETQYF
TGTGCCAGCAGTGAAGAGTACCAAGAGACCCAGTACTTC
>.|TRBD1|TRBV20-1|TRBJ1-1
CSALSGTGAVNTEAFF
TGCAGTGCCCTGTCCGGGACAGGGGCAGTGAACACTGAAGCTTTCTTT
>.|.|TRBV30|TRBJ1-1
CARTAQGANTEAFF
TGTGCCAGGACCGCACAGGGAGCGAACACTGAAGCTTTCTTT
>many|.|TRBV12-3/TRBV12-4|TRBJ1-3
CASSPQGNTIYF
TGTGCCAGCAGCCCTCAGGGAAACACCATATATTTT
>many|TRBD1|TRBV28|TRBJ1-2
CASSPGGSEGYTF
TGTGCCAGCAGTCCAGGGGGCTCGGAAGGCTACACCTTC
>many|TRBD2|TRBV27|TRBJ2-7
CASSILLAGGPSEQYF
TGTGCCAGCAGTATCCTACTAGCGGGGGGGCCCAGCGAGCAGTACTTC
>.|TRBD1|TRBV18|TRBJ2-1
CASSPQDRDDEQFF
TGTGCCAGCTCACCCCAGGACAGGGATGATGAGCAGTTCTTC
>.|TRBD1|TRBV6-1|TRBJ1-5
CASSEDPDRGEPQHF
TGTGCCAGCAGTGAAGACCCTGACAGGGGAGAGCCCCAGCATTTT
>many|.|TRBV9|TRBJ1-3
CASSVGDPRSSGNTIYF
TGTGCCAGCAGCGTAGGGGATCCTAGATCCTCTGGAAACACCATATATTTT
>many|.|TRBV28|TRBJ1-5
CASKRASNQPQHF
TGTGCCAGCAAGAGGGCTAGCAATCAGCCCCAGCATTTT
>many|.|TRBV9|TRBJ2-7
CASRTAGTQTYEQYF
TGTGCCAGCAGAACAGCCGGGACCCAAACCTACGAGCAGTACTTC
>.|.|TRBV12-3/TRBV12-4|TRBJ2-2
CASRSGTNTGELFF
TGTGCCAGCAGGTCCGGGACTAACACCGGGGAGCTGTTTTTT
>.|TRBD2|TRBV9|TRBJ2-1
CASSVGGGNNEQFF
TGTGCCAGCAGCGTAGGGGGGGGGAACAATGAGCAGTTCTTC
>many|TRBD2|TRBV4-3|TRBJ2-5
CASSQGRLAGGTQYF
TGCGCCAGCAGCCAAGGAAGGCTAGCGGGGGGGACCCAGTACTTC
>many|.|TRBV29-1|TRBJ1-4
CSVGGTATNEKLFF
TGCAGCGTTGGGGGTACAGCAACTAATGAAAAACTGTTTTTT
>many|.|TRBV7-2|TRBJ2-1
CASSLVGGRDNEQFF
TGTGCCAGCAGCTTAGTCGGGGGCCGGGACAATGAGCAGTTCTTC
>many|.|TRBV29-1|TRBJ2-3
CSVAATDTQYF
TGCAGCGTTGCGGCCACAGATACGCAGTATTTT
>many|.|TRBV4-3|TRBJ1-2
CASSQEFEGHNGYTF
TGCGCCAGCAGCCAAGAATTCGAGGGGCACAATGGCTACACCTTC
>many|TRBD1|TRBV5-6|TRBJ1-1
CASSFAADRDTEAFF
TGTGCCAGCAGCTTTGCCGCGGACAGGGACACTGAAGCTTTCTTT
>many|.|TRBV12-3/TRBV12-4|TRBJ1-2
CASSLSPYGYTF
TGTGCCAGCAGTTTAAGTCCCTATGGCTACACCTTC
>many|.|TRBV12-3/TRBV12-4|TRBJ1-5
CASSLSQGGDQPQHF
TGTGCCAGCAGTTTATCACAGGGTGGGGATCAGCCCCAGCATTTT
>many|.|TRBV14|TRBJ1-4
CASSQASKEKLFF
TGTGCCAGCAGCCAAGCGAGTAAGGAAAAACTGTTTTTT
>many|.|TRBV5-1|TRBJ2-2
CASSSPGRHTGELFF
TGCGCCAGCAGCTCTCCCGGGCGTCACACCGGGGAGCTGTTTTTT
>many|.|TRBV12-3/TRBV12-4|TRBJ2-3
CASNFVPSTDTQYF
TGTGCCAGCAACTTTGTACCCAGCACAGATACGCAGTATTTT
>many|.|TRBV6-5|TRBJ2-2
CASSYSIFYGGNTGELFF
TGTGCCAGCAGTTACTCGATCTTTTATGGGGGTAACACCGGGGAGCTGTTTTTT
>many|.|TRBV5-1|TRBJ2-3
CASSLEAHTDTQYF
TGCGCCAGCAGCTTGGAAGCCCACACAGATACGCAGTATTTT
>many|.|TRBV2|TRBJ2-3
CASNRGAGDTQYF
TGTGCCAGCAATAGGGGGGCCGGGGATACGCAGTATTTT
>.|TRBD1|TRBV5-1|TRBJ2-7
CASSLATGAEQYF
TGCGCCAGCAGCTTGGCTACAGGGGCCGAGCAGTACTTC
>many|.|TRBV12-3/TRBV12-4|TRBJ1-2
CASSLSGPEGYTF
TGTGCCAGCAGTTTGTCAGGGCCTGAGGGCTACACCTTC
>.|.|TRBV10-3|TRBJ2-5
CAISDHPGHTRENQYF
TGTGCCATCAGTGACCATCCGGGGCACACACGGGAGAACCAGTACTTC
>many|.|TRBV5-1|TRBJ2-2
CASSSDGNTGELFF
TGCGCCAGCAGCTCCGACGGAAACACCGGGGAGCTGTTTTTT
>many|TRBD1|TRBV4-3|TRBJ2-2
CASSQVGETGDPGELFF
TGCGCCAGCAGCCAAGTTGGGGAGACAGGGGACCCCGGGGAGCTGTTTTTT
>many|.|TRBV6-6|TRBJ2-5
CASSRNQETQYF
TGTGCCAGCAGTCGGAACCAAGAGACCCAGTACTTC
>.|TRBD1|TRBV6-2/TRBV6-3|TRBJ1-2
CASSYAQQGNYGYTF
TGTGCCAGCAGTTACGCCCAACAGGGGAACTATGGCTACACCTTC
>.|.|TRBV5-1|TRBJ2-2
CASSLGQTTNTGELFF
TGCGCCAGCAGCTTGGGACAGACGACGAACACCGGGGAGCTGTTTTTT
>many|.|TRBV2|TRBJ2-6
CASSAEVSGANVLTF
TGTGCCAGCAGTGCAGAAGTCTCTGGGGCCAACGTCCTGACTTTC
>many|.|TRBV3-1|TRBJ1-6
CASSPTKRSPLHF
TGTGCCAGCAGCCCCACGAAACGTTCACCCCTCCACTTT
>many|.|TRBV29-1|TRBJ1-2
CSAMDSTNYGYTF
TGCAGCGCTATGGACAGCACAAACTATGGCTACACCTTC
>many|.|TRBV5-1|TRBJ2-3
CASRKTPRDLEDTDTQYF
TGCGCCAGCAGAAAAACACCTAGAGACCTGGAGGACACAGATACGCAGTATTTT
>once|TRBD1|TRBV5-1|TRBJ2-7
CASSADRGEYEQYF
TGCGCCAGCAGCGCCGACAGGGGGGAGTACGAGCAGTACTTC
>many|.|TRBV12-3/TRBV12-4|TRBJ1-1
CASNPLASTEAFF
TGTGCCAGCAATCCGTTGGCTAGCACTGAAGCTTTCTTT
>many|TRBD1|TRBV6-5|TRBJ1-1
CASARDSGVTEAFF
TGTGCCAGCGCACGGGACAGTGGGGTCACTGAAGCTTTCTTT
>many|.|TRBV2|TRBJ1-5
CASSDWRAGNQPQHF
TGTGCCAGCAGTGACTGGAGGGCAGGTAATCAGCCCCAGCATTTT
>many|.|TRBV5-1|TRBJ2-5
CASSFGETQYF
TGCGCCAGCAGCTTCGGAGAGACCCAGTACTTC
>many|TRBD1|TRBV19|TRBJ1-2
CASRQAGTDPGYGYTF
TGTGCCAGTAGGCAGGCTGGGACAGACCCTGGGTATGGCTACACCTTC
>.|.|TRBV7-2|TRBJ1-4
CANGGVEKLFF
TGTGCCAACGGGGGGGTGGAAAAACTGTTTTTT
>many|.|TRBV6-1|TRBJ2-2
CASSPIYTGELFF
TGTGCCAGCAGTCCAATTTACACCGGGGAGCTGTTTTTT
>many|.|TRBV6-2/TRBV6-3|TRBJ2-6
CASSLFRVSGANVLTF
TGTGCCAGCAGTCTCTTCAGGGTATCCGGGGCCAACGTCCTGACTTTC
>.|.|TRBV3-1|TRBJ2-2
CASSQESGGEPFF
TGCGCCAGCAGCCAAGAATCAGGGGGGGAGCCGTTTTTT
>many|.|TRBV12-3/TRBV12-4|TRBJ2-3
CASSLGQGVEDTQYF
TGTGCCAGCAGTTTAGGGCAGGGAGTGGAGGATACGCAGTATTTT
>.|TRBD2|TRBV20-1|TRBJ2-4
CSAREGGVKNIQYF
TGCAGTGCTAGAGAGGGAGGGGTCAAAAACATTCAGTACTTC
>many|TRBD1|TRBV5-5|TRBJ2-1
CASSLRDRGPYNEQFF
TGTGCCAGCAGCTTGAGGGACAGGGGTCCCTACAATGAGCAGTTCTTC
>many|.|TRBV12-3/TRBV12-4|TRBJ2-6
CASSSTGANVLTF
TGTGCCAGCAGTTCGACAGGAGCCAACGTCCTGACTTTC
>.|TRBD1|TRBV4-3|TRBJ2-1
CVSSQGGRQGDSEQFF
TGCGTCAGCAGCCAAGGAGGTAGACAGGGGGATAGTGAGCAGTTCTTC
>many|.|TRBV5-1|TRBJ1-3
CASSLASGQSSGNTIYF
TGCGCCAGCAGCTTGGCCTCCGGACAGTCCTCTGGAAACACCATATATTTT
>many|.|TRBV3-1|TRBJ2-1
CASSRQTGEQFF
TGTGCCAGCAGCCGGCAAACGGGGGAGCAGTTCTTC